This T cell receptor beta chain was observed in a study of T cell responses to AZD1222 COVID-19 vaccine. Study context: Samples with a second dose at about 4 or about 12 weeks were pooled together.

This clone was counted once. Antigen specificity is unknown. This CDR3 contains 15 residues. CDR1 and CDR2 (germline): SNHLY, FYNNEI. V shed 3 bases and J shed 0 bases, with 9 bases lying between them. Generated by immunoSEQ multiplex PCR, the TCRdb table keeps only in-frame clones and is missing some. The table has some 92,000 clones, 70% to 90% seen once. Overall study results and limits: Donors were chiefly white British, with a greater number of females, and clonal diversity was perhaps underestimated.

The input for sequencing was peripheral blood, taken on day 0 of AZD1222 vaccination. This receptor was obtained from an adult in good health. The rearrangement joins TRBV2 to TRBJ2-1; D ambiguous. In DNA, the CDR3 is TGTGCCAGCAGTGAGACCGAGACCTCCTACAATGAGCAGTTCTTC. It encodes CASSETETSYNEQFF.